The 3 T cell receptor beta chains below all came from one sample that was sequenced in a study of T cells in narcolepsy. Sequencing was performed with immunoSEQ multiplex PCR; in TCRdb, only in-frame clones are kept and a portion is missing. The table has 27,000 or so clones, approximately 86% seen once. The specimen was CD45RA- memory CD4+ T cells from PBMCs. Source of these receptors: a human donor with narcolepsy.

The chain has TRBV15 and TRBJ1-3; D gene uncertain. CDR1 and CDR2 from the germline V gene are LNHNV and YYDKDF (reference sequence). V lost 6 bases and J lost 0, with 6 bases in between. The CDR3 is 13 residues long. CDR3: CATRVYSGNTIYF. CDR3 coding DNA: TGTGCCACCAGGGTGTACTCTGGAAACACCATATATTTT.

The chain uses TRBV4-2 and TRBJ2-5, with D possibly being TRBD2 (5 bases). Germline V gives CDR1 LGHNA, CDR2 YNFKEQ. The V end was cut by 0 bases, the J end by 7 bases, with 15 bases between. This CDR3 contains 15 residues. The DNA for the CDR3 is TGTGCCAGCAGCCAAGAGGGTGGAGGCGTCTCGACCCAGTACTTC. Translation gives CASSQEGGGVSTQYF.

The CDR3 sequence: CASSQVDRRNNYGYTF. The CDR3 bases are TGCGCCAGCAGCCAAGTCGACAGAAGGAATAACTATGGCTACACCTTC. V and J are TRBV4-1 and TRBJ1-2; perhaps TRBD1 as D (5 bases). Germline CDR1 MGHRA, CDR2 YSYEKL. This CDR3 is built from 16 residues. V was clipped by 1 base and J by 1 base, with 13 bases between them.